The clone carrying this T cell receptor beta chain has only one observation. The data were taken from a study of blood T cell repertoires in COVID-19. Libraries were prepared by immunoSEQ multiplex PCR; TCRdb keeps only in-frame clonotypes and omits some of them. Among some 200,000 clones listed, 65% to 90% were seen once. Sequenced sample: peripheral blood. The sequence was obtained from a woman in her seventies with COVID-19, enrolled during active disease.

This chain's CDR3 is CASSPTTGGSSYNEQFF. CDR3 sequence (DNA): TGTGCCAGTAGTCCCACTACAGGGGGGAGCTCCTACAATGAGCAGTTCTTC. V is TRBV19 and J is TRBJ2-1; 8 bases are shared with TRBD1. The ends lost 5 bases at V and 0 bases at J; junction bases unmatched: 9. The CDR3 has 17 amino acids. Germline V gene sequence: CDR1 LNHDA, CDR2 SQIVND (reference sequence).